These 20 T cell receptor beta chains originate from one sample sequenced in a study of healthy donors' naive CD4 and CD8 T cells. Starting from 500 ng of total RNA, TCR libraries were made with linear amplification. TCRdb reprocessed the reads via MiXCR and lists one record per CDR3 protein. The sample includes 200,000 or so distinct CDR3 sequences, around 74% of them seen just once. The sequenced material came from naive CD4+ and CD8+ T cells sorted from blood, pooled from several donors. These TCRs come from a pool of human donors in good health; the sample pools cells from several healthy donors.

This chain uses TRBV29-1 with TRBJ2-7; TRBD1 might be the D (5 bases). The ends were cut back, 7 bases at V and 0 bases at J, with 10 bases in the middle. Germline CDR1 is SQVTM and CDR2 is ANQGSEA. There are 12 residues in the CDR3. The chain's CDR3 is CSATGSSYEQYV. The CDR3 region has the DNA TGCAGCGCCACAGGAAGCTCCTACGAGCAGTACGTC.

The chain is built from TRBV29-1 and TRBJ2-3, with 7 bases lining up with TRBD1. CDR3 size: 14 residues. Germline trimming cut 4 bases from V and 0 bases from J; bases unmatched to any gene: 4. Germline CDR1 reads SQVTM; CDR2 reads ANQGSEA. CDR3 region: CSVGGQPSTDTQYF. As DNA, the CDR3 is TGCAGCGTTGGGGGACAGCCCAGCACAGATACGCAGTATTTT.

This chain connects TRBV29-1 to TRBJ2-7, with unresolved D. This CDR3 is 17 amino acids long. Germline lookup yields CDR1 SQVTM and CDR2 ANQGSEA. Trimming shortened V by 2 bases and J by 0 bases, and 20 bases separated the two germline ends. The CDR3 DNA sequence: TGCAGCGTTGAATCTAAGGATTTGTCCTCGGGCTCCTACGAGCAGTACTTC. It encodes CSVESKDLSSGSYEQYF.

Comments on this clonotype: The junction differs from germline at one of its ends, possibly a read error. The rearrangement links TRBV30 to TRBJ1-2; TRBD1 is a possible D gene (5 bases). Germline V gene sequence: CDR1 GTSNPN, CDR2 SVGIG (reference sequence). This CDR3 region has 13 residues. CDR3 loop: CGTGDLGGYGYTF. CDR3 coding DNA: TGCGGGACGGGAGACCTTGGTGGCTATGGCTACACCTTC. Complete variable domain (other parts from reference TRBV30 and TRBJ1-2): SQTIHQWPATLVQPVGSPLSLECTVEGTSNPNLYWYRQAAGRGLQLLFYSVGIGQISSEVPQNLSASRPQDRQFILSSKKLLLSDSGFYLCGTGDLGGYGYTFGSGTRLTVV.

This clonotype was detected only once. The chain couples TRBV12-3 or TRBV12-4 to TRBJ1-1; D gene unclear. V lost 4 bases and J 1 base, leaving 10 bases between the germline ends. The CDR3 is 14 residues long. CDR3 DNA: TGTGCCAGCAGTTCCGCCGGCGGGAACACTGAAGCTTTCTTT. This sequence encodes CASSSAGGNTEAFF.

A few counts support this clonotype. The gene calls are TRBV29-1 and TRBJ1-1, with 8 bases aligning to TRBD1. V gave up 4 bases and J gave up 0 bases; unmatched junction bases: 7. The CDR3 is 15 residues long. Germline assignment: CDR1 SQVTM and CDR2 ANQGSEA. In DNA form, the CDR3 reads TGCAGCGTTGGTGGGACAGGCTTTATGAACACTGAAGCTTTCTTT. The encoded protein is CSVGGTGFMNTEAFF.

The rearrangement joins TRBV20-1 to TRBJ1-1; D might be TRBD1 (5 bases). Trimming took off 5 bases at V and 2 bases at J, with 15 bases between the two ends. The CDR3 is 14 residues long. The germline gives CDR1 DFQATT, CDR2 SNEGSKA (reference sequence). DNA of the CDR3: TGCAGTGCTCTAATGCAGGGCCTAAACACTGAAGCTTTCTTT. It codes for CSALMQGLNTEAFF.

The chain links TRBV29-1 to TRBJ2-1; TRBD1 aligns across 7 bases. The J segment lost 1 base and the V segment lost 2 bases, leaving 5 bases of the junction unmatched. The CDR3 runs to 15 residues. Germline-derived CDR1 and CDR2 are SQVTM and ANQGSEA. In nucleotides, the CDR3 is TGCAGCGTTGAACCAAGGGACAGTTCCTACAATGAGCAGTTCTTC. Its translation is CSVEPRDSSYNEQFF.

CDR3 region: CSEIGAGGPAGELFF. DNA of the CDR3: TGCAGCGAGATCGGAGCGGGAGGGCCCGCCGGGGAGCTGTTTTTT. The chain is built from TRBV29-1 and TRBJ2-2; TRBD2 agrees at 10 bases. The V and J ends lost 7 bases and 6 bases, in that order; junction bases with no gene match: 11. The germline gives CDR1 SQVTM, CDR2 ANQGSEA. This CDR3 is 15 amino acids long.

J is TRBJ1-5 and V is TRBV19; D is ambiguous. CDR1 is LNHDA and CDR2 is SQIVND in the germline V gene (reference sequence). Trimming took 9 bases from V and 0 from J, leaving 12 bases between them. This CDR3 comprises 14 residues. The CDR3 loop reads CASIFSNSNQPQHF. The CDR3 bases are TGTGCCAGCATATTCTCCAATAGCAATCAGCCCCAGCATTTT.

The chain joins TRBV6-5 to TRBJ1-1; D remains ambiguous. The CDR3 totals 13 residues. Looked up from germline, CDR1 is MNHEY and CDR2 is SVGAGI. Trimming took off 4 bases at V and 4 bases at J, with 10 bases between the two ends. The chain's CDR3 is CASSSVSITEAFF. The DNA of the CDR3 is TGTGCCAGCAGTTCCGTTTCGATCACTGAAGCTTTCTTT.

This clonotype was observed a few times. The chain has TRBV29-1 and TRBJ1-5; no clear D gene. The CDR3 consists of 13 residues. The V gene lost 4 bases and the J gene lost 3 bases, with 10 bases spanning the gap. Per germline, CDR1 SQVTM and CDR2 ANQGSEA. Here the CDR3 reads CSVGRTYNQPQHF. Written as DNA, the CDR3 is TGCAGCGTTGGAAGGACCTACAATCAGCCCCAGCATTTT.

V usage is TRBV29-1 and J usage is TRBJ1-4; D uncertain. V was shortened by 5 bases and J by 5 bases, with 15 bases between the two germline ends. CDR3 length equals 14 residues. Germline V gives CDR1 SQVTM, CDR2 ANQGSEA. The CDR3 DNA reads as TGCAGCGTTCCGGTGGCCTACCCCAATGAAAAACTGTTTTTT. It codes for CSVPVAYPNEKLFF.

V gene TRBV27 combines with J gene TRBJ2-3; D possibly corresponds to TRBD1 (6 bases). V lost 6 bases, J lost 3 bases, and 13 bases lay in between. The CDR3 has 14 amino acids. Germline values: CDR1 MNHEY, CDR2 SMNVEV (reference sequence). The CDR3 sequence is CASSTGSTTDTQYF. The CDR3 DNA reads TGTGCCAGCAGCACAGGGTCCACGACAGATACGCAGTATTTT.

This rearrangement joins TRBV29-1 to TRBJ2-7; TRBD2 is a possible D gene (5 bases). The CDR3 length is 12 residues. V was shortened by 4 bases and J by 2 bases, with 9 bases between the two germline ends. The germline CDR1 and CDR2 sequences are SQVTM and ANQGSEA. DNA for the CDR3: TGCAGCGTTGGAGAGGGAGCCTACGAGCAGTACTTC. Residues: CSVGEGAYEQYF.

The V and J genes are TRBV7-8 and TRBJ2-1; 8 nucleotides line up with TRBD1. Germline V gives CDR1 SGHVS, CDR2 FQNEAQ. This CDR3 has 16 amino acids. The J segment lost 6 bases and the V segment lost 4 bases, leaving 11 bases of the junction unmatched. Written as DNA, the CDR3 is TGTGCCAGCAGCTCATTGACAGGGGATCTACCCAATGAGCAGTTCTTC. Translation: CASSSLTGDLPNEQFF. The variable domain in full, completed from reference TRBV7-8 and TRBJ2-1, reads GAGVSQSPRYKVAKRGQDVALRCDPISGHVSLFWYQQALGQGPEFLTYFQNEAQLDKSGLPSDRFFAERPEGSVSTLKIQRTQQEDSAVYLCASSSLTGDLPNEQFFGPGTRLTVL.

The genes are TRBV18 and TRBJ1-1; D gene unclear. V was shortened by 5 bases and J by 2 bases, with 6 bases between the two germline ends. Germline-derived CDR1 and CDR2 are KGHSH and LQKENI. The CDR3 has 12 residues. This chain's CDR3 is CASSGVNTEAFF. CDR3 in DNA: TGTGCCAGCTCAGGTGTCAACACTGAAGCTTTCTTT. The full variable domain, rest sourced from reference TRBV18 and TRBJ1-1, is NAGVMQNPRHLVRRRGQEARLRCSPMKGHSHVYWYRQLPEEGLKFMVYLQKENIIDESGMPKERFSAEFPKEGPSILRIQQVVRGDSAAYFCASSGVNTEAFFGQGTRLTVV.

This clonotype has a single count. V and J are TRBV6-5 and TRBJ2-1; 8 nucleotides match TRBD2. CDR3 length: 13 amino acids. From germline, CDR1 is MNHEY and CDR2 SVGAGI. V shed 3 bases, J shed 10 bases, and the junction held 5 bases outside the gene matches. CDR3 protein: CASSYGAGVEQFF. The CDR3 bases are TGTGCCAGCAGTTATGGAGCGGGAGTAGAGCAGTTCTTC.

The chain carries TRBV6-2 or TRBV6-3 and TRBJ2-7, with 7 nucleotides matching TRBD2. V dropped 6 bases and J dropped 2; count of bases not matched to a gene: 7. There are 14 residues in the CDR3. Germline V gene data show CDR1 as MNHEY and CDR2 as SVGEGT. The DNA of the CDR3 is TGTGCCAGCAGGAGAGCGGGGCCCGCCTACGAGCAGTACTTC. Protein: CASRRAGPAYEQYF.

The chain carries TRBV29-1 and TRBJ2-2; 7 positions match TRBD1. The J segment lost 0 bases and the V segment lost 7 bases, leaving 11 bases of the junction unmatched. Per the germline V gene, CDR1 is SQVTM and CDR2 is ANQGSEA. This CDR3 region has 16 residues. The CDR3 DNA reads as TGCAGCGCCTGGGACAGCCTTAACGCGAACACCGGGGAGCTGTTTTTT. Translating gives CSAWDSLNANTGELFF.